One and the same sample provided the 21 T cell receptor beta chains below, sequenced in a study of a mutant IDH1 vaccine in newly diagnosed glioma. Clones were read by immunoSEQ multiplex PCR, and TCRdb kept only the in-frame ones, dropping some. Found here are roughly 68,000 clones, about 74% of them singletons; the top ten hold over 4%. The time point denotes: week 35, safety follow-up. Each vaccine dose was 300 ug of mutant IDH1 20-mer peptide, with topical imiquimod. For these TCRs, the target antigens are not known. The sample was PBMCs, taken from a glioma patient whose treatment included an IDH1 peptide vaccine. The receptors derive from a man aged 50 to 60 with glioma.

Only a few counts were recorded for this clone. The chain couples TRBV4-1 to TRBJ1-1, with a weak D call TRBD1 (5 bases). V lost 5 bases and J 0 bases, leaving 10 bases between the germline ends. CDR3 length: 14 residues. Germline CDR1 is MGHRA and CDR2 is YSYEKL. The CDR3 loop is CASSFGHMNTEAFF. The CDR3 DNA sequence: TGCGCCAGCAGCTTTGGACACATGAACACTGAAGCTTTCTTT.

This chain links TRBV6-6 with TRBJ1-1; D ambiguous. CDR1 and CDR2 (germline): MNHNY, SVGAGI (reference sequence). The CDR3 runs 13 residues. With 0 bases removed from V and 1 base from J, the gap between germline ends came to 3 bases. CDR3 coding DNA: TGTGCCAGCAGTTACTCAGCGAACACTGAAGCTTTCTTT. It yields the protein CASSYSANTEAFF.

J is TRBJ1-1 and V is TRBV5-1; 8 nucleotides agree with TRBD1. V lost 4 bases and J lost 4; bases outside the gene matches: 9. CDR3 length: 15 residues. Germline V lookup: CDR1 SGHRS, CDR2 YFSETQ. As DNA, the CDR3 is TGCGCCAGCAGCCTAGACAGGGGTATTGGCACTGAAGCTTTCTTT. This codes for CASSLDRGIGTEAFF.

The chain employs TRBV6-6 and TRBJ2-7; a possible D gene is TRBD2 (6 bases). From germline, CDR1 is MNHNY and CDR2 SVGAGI (reference sequence). The CDR3 consists of 12 residues. V lost 8 bases, J lost 3 bases, and 11 bases lay in between. For the CDR3, the DNA is TGTGCCAGCGGAGACGGGGGCTACGAGCAGTACTTC. Translated: CASGDGGYEQYF.

V is TRBV2 and J is TRBJ1-2, with 7 bases lining up with TRBD1. The germline V gene encodes CDR1 SNHLY and CDR2 FYNNEI. With V trimmed by 5 bases and J by 3 bases, 3 bases remained unmatched. The CDR3 is 13 residues long. Written as DNA, the CDR3 is TGTGCCAGCAGTTTCGGACAGGACTATGGCTACACCTTC. Residues: CASSFGQDYGYTF.

This clone was observed once. The rearrangement links TRBV30 to TRBJ1-1; D ambiguous. V lost 4 bases, J lost 4 bases, and 19 bases lay in between. Germline lookup yields CDR1 GTSNPN and CDR2 SVGIG (reference sequence). The CDR3 has 15 residues. Here the CDR3 reads CAWMLQVWSGTEAFF. The CDR3 coding sequence is TGTGCCTGGATGCTCCAAGTGTGGTCCGGCACTGAAGCTTTCTTT.

V gene TRBV10-3 combines with J gene TRBJ1-2; no reliable D call. The length of the CDR3 is 13 residues. Germline CDR1 ENHRY, CDR2 SYGVKD. The ends were cut back, 0 bases at V and 0 bases at J, with 2 bases in the middle. The CDR3 sequence: CAISESSNYGYTF. CDR3 in DNA: TGTGCCATCAGTGAGTCCTCTAACTATGGCTACACCTTC.

The J gene is TRBJ2-3, the V gene TRBV4-2; D uncertain. Per germline, CDR1 LGHNA and CDR2 YNFKEQ. This CDR3 comprises 15 residues. The V gene lost 4 bases and the J gene lost 5 bases, with 16 bases spanning the gap. CDR3 sequence (DNA): TGTGCCAGCAGCCCTACGACGGCCGCGGAAGATACGCAGTATTTT. It translates to CASSPTTAAEDTQYF.

The V gene is TRBV14, the J gene TRBJ1-5; 8 positions match TRBD1. The CDR3 spans 15 residues. J gave up 2 bases and V 4 bases, and 4 bases lay outside the gene matches. Germline V gene sequence: CDR1 SGHDN, CDR2 FVKESK. CDR3 amino acids: CASSPATGGNQPQHF. The CDR3 DNA sequence: TGTGCCAGCAGCCCAGCGACAGGGGGCAATCAGCCCCAGCATTTT. Full variable domain (outside the CDR3, taken from reference TRBV14 and TRBJ1-5): EAGVTQFPSHSVIEKGQTVTLRCDPISGHDNLYWYRRVMGKEIKFLLHFVKESKQDESGMPNNRFLAERTGGTYSTLKVQPAELEDSGVYFCASSPATGGNQPQHFGDGTRLSIL.

This clone was recorded a few times. This chain uses TRBV19 with TRBJ1-4; the D gene is possibly TRBD1 (5 bases). V dropped 4 bases and J dropped 5 bases, with 11 bases sitting between them. The CDR3 length is 14 residues. CDR1 LNHDA and CDR2 SQIVND come from the germline V gene (reference sequence). This chain's CDR3 is CASSTSPGNEKLFF. Written as DNA, the CDR3 is TGTGCCAGTAGTACCTCGCCAGGGAATGAAAAACTGTTTTTT.

The chain joins TRBV18 to TRBJ1-1; D might be TRBD1 (5 bases). Trimming took off 3 bases at V and 0 bases at J, with 14 bases between the two ends. Germline CDR1 and CDR2: KGHSH and LQKENI. This CDR3 has 16 amino acids. This CDR3 is CASSPGPTTMNTEAFF. The CDR3, as DNA: TGTGCCAGCTCACCGGGACCCACGACGATGAACACTGAAGCTTTCTTT.

This chain links TRBV27 with TRBJ2-2; D may correspond to TRBD1 or TRBD2 (5 bases each). The CDR3 spans 13 residues. Germline V gene sequence: CDR1 MNHEY, CDR2 SMNVEV (reference sequence). The V end was cut by 8 bases, the J end by 2 bases, with 9 bases between. CDR3 in amino acids: CASGTHNTGELFF. The CDR3 region has the DNA TGTGCCAGCGGGACCCATAACACCGGGGAGCTGTTTTTT.

V gene TRBV2 combines with J gene TRBJ1-2; TRBD1 aligns across 7 bases. Looked up from germline, CDR1 is SNHLY and CDR2 is FYNNEI. The CDR3 loop spans 14 amino acids. Unmatched junction bases numbered 12, after V lost 6 bases and J lost 8 bases. DNA for the CDR3: TGTGCCAGCAGCCTTAGACAGGGAGTGGGGGGCTACACCTTC. Translating gives CASSLRQGVGGYTF.

Turning to this clone: Other DNA sequences in the sample encode the same CDR3. The chain links TRBV5-1 to TRBJ1-1; D is unclear. This CDR3 has 14 residues. The V end lost 0 bases, the J end lost 1 base, and 7 bases lay between the germline ends. Germline loops: CDR1 SGHRS, CDR2 YFSETQ. CDR3: CASSLAAANTEAFF. The CDR3 bases are TGCGCCAGCAGCTTGGCGGCGGCGAACACTGAAGCTTTCTTT. The whole variable domain, filled in from reference TRBV5-1 and TRBJ1-1, reads KAGVTQTPRYLIKTRGQQVTLSCSPISGHRSVSWYQQTPGQGLQFLFEYFSETQRNKGNFPGRFSGRQFSNSRSEMNVSTLELGDSALYLCASSLAAANTEAFFGQGTRLTVV.

V is TRBV10-3 and J is TRBJ2-7; D may correspond to TRBD1 or TRBD2 (8 bases each). The germline V gene has CDR1 ENHRY and CDR2 SYGVKD. V lost 4 bases to trimming and J lost 1 base, with 20 bases between them. This CDR3 is 17 amino acids long. CDR3 nucleotide sequence: TGTGCCATCAGTGGGGGGACTAGGGGGACAGGTTCCTACGAGCAGTACTTC. Its translation: CAISGGTRGTGSYEQYF.

The chain couples TRBV5-1 to TRBJ1-1; D gene unclear. The CDR3 contains 13 residues. Germline assignment: CDR1 SGHRS and CDR2 YFSETQ. Trimming stripped 2 bases from V and 2 bases from J, with 7 bases between. In nucleotides, the CDR3 is TGCGCCAGCAGCTTCCTCGAAAACACTGAAGCTTTCTTT. It translates to CASSFLENTEAFF.

The chain combines TRBV4-2 with TRBJ1-2, with D hard to call. The germline gives CDR1 LGHNA, CDR2 YNFKEQ. The V and J ends lost 0 bases and 1 base respectively, with 9 bases between them. This CDR3 has 15 amino acids. The DNA for the CDR3 is TGTGCCAGCAGCCAAGATCGAGACGGTAACTATGGCTACACCTTC. Translating gives CASSQDRDGNYGYTF.

This chain joins TRBV18 and TRBJ1-1; a possible D gene is TRBD1 (5 bases). Trimming left V 6 bases short and J 1 base short, with 15 bases between. Germline CDR1 and CDR2: KGHSH and LQKENI. This CDR3 comprises 15 residues. The CDR3 DNA sequence: TGTGCCAGCTCGACACAGGAAGGGCGGAACACTGAAGCTTTCTTT. Amino acid sequence: CASSTQEGRNTEAFF.

This sequence joins TRBV7-2 and TRBJ2-1; possibly TRBD1 for D (6 bases). CDR1 SGHTA and CDR2 FQGNSA come from the germline V gene. The CDR3 extends over 14 amino acids. V was shortened by 2 bases and J by 9 bases, with 14 bases between the two germline ends. The CDR3 sequence: CASSLIQGRSEQFF. DNA for the CDR3: TGTGCCAGCAGCTTAATACAGGGCCGAAGTGAGCAGTTCTTC.

This rearrangement joins TRBV5-1 to TRBJ1-3; no clear D. Per the germline V gene, CDR1 is SGHRS and CDR2 is YFSETQ. The CDR3 totals 15 residues. The ends were cut back, 4 bases at V and 5 bases at J, with 16 bases in the middle. The DNA for the CDR3 is TGCGCCAGCAGCCCGGAGAGTGGAGGGAGAAACACCATATATTTT. Its translation is CASSPESGGRNTIYF.

This clone came up a few times. The gene calls are TRBV19 and TRBJ2-7; perhaps TRBD2 as D (5 bases). V lost 0 bases, J lost 6 bases, and 18 bases lay in between. The CDR3 is made up of 16 amino acids. The V gene's germline CDR1 is LNHDA and CDR2 SQIVND (reference sequence). CDR3 sequence: CASSIDARSGGSEQYF. The CDR3, as DNA: TGTGCCAGTAGTATAGATGCGCGGAGTGGAGGATCCGAGCAGTACTTC.